This T cell receptor (beta chain) was sequenced during a study of T cells in Graves' hyperthyroidism and ophthalmopathy. Notes on this clonotype: Its target is unknown.

Amplified TCR beta CDR3 regions derived from RNA transcripts. First-round RT-PCR targeting the TCR CDR3 was performed with the HTBI primer set. TCRdb re-derived calls from the multiplex PCR reads in MiXCR, one entry per CDR3 protein. The sample shows 250,000 to 300,000 distinct CDR3 sequences, about 14% of them seen only once. Patients were excluded because of uncontrolled infection, other autoimmune disease, pregnancy or lactation. Orbital computed tomography and thyroid ultrasound, together with serum TRAb and thyroxine and clinical symptoms, were used for diagnoses. General study results and limits: Ophthalmopathy could be told apart from stable hyperthyroidism with a 13 V-J model. The model anticipated ophthalmopathy a median around 6 months pre-onset.

CDR3 length equals 14 residues. Per germline, CDR1 WSHSY and CDR2 SAAADI. The V and J ends lost 7 bases and 4 bases respectively, with 14 bases between them. Material: blood. The rearrangement joins TRBV10-2 to TRBJ2-1; perhaps TRBD2 as D (6 bases). This receptor was identified in a woman in her twenties or thirties with Graves' hyperthyroidism that later progressed to Graves' ophthalmopathy. CDR3 DNA: TGCGCCAGCACGACGGGGGAGGAATACAATGAGCAGTTCTTC. Its translation: CASTTGEEYNEQFF.